This record covers a single T cell receptor (beta chain). A single record per CDR3 protein comes from TCRdb applying MiXCR to the PCR reads. This table holds around 19,000 distinct CDR3 sequences, 42% found once. The data stem from a study of tumor-infiltrating lymphocytes in oesophageal squamous cell carcinoma. The source material was normal esophageal tissue next to the tumor. This sequence originates from a female donor with esophageal squamous cell carcinoma.

CDR3 coding DNA: TGTGCCAGCTCCCCCGGACAGGCCCGATTGTATGGCTACACCTTC. Translation gives CASSPGQARLYGYTF. V is TRBV6-8 and J is TRBJ1-2; 7 nucleotides agree with TRBD1. Germline V gene lookup returns CDR1 MNHGY and CDR2 SAAAGT. Trimming cost V 8 bases and J 5 bases; bases outside gene matches: 14. The CDR3 covers 15 residues.